This T cell receptor (beta chain) was captured by sequencing in a study of cytomegalovirus exposure and HLA in healthy donors. This CDR3 is 17 amino acids long. V dropped 3 bases and J dropped 2; count of bases not matched to a gene: 11. Germline V gene sequence: CDR1 MGHRA, CDR2 YSYEKL. The PCR used 60 Vbeta and 13 Jbeta primers. Method: immunoSEQ multiplex PCR; TCRdb's copy keeps in-frame clones and lacks some. The sample lists about 120,000 clones, 60% to 85% occurring once. Regarding this clone: Its antigen remains unknown.

General observations from the study: The study assumed roughly uniform donor sequencing depth for presence/absence analyses.

The chain has TRBV4-1 and TRBJ2-3; 7 bases match TRBD2. Source material: PBMCs. The source of this sequence is a woman aged 35 to 49 in good health and CMV-seropositive. The CDR3 is CASSQSGSGSYTDTQYF. CDR3 DNA: TGCGCCAGCAGCCAGTCGGGTAGCGGGTCTTACACAGATACGCAGTATTTT.